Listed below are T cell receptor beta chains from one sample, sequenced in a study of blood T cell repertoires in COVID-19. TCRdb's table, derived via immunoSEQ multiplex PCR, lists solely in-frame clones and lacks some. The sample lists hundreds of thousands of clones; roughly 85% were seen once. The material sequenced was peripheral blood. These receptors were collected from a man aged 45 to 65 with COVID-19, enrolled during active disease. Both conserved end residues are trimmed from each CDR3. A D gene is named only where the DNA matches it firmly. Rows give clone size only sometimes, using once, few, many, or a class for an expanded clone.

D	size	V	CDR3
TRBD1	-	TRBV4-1	ASSQEPHRGWGYT
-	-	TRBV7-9	ASSLGVGGPAAKAF
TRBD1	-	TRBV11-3	ASSKRTGAGELF
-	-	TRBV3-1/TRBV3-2	ASSIGARHTDTQY
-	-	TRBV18	ASSPADQETQY
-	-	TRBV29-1	SVLGEPAGNTIY
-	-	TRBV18	ASSPTKLLTEAF
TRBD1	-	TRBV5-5	ASSFFPGGLTGELF
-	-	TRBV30	AWSRTLNQPQH
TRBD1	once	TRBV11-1	ASSLYDRGEETQY
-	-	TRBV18	ASSTGDSYNEQF
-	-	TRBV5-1	ASSLGDVGAEAF
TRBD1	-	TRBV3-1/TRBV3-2	ASSQAGQGSL
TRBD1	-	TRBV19	ASSMTGGTNEKLF
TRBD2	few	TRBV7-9	ASSSSGASYEQY
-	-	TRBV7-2	ASRPPGSGNTIY
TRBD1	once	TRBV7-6	ASALDRGLGSPLH
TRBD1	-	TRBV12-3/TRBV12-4	ASSLGTGDEQY
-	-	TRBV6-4	ASSDSVASPTGELF
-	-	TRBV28	ASSLADSNTEAF
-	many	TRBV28	ASSGAGDVDVYGYT
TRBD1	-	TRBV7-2	ASSFPRDRGLADTQY
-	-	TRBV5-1	ASSSPTEPDTQY
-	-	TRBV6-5	ASRALGGFQETQY
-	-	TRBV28	ASSPQGFESGYT
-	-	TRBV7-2	ASSLTGNSNQPQH
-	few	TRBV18	ASSPRTATEAF
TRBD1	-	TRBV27	ASSPGGRGRDSPLH
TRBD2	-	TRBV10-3	AISDGLAGGSSYNEQF
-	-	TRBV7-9	ASSSGVAGANVLT
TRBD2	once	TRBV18	ASSPPRLAGGETQY
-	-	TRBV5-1	ASSYDSLSGNTIY
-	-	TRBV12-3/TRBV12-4	ASRDTGNQPQH
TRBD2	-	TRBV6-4	ASSLAGGRDTQY
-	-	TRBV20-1	SGGGDQPQH
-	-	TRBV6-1	ASSVTVPATNEKLF
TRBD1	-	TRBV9	ASSVVGQGGTEAF
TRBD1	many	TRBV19	ASSPGQGPYEQY
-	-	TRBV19	ASSIRQNNQPQH
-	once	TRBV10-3	AIRPTVNTEAF
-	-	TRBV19	ASIDYSEAF
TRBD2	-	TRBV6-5	ASMTSGGTDTQY
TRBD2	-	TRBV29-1	SAARGGGANTGELF
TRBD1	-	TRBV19	ASSDRGNVNVLT
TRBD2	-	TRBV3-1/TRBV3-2	ASSQDLAAGHYEQY
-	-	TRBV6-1	ASSEFLVRGTDTQY
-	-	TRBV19	ASSPNRDNQPQH
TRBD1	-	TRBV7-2	ASSFPRGLTGELF
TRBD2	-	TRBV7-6	ASSWGLAGYTDTQY
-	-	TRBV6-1	ASSDDGRGGYNEQF
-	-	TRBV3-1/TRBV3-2	ASTHSSVNTEAF